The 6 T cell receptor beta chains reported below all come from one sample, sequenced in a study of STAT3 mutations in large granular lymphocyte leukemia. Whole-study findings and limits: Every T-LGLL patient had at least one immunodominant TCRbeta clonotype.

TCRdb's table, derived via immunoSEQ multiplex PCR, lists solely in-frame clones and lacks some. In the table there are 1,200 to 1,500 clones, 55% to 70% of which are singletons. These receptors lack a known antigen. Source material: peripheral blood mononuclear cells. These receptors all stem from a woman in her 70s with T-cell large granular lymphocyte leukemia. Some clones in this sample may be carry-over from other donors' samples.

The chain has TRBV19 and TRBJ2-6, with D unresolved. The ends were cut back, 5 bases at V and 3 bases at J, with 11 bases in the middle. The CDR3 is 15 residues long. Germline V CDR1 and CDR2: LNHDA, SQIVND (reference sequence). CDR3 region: CASSAQTGGANVLTF. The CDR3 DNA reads TGTGCCAGTAGTGCACAGACGGGTGGGGCCAACGTCCTGACTTTC. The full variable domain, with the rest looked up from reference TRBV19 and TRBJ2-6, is DGGITQSPKYLFRKEGQNVTLSCEQNLNHDAMYWYRQDPGQGLRLIYYSQIVNDFQKGDIAEGYSVSREKKESFPLTVTSAQKNPTAFYLCASSAQTGGANVLTFGAGSRLTVL.

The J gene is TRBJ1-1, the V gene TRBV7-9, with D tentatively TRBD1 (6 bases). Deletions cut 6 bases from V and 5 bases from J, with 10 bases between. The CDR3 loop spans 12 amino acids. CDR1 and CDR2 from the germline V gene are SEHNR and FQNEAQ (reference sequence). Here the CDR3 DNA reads TGTGCCAGCAGGAGACAGGTTACTGAAGCTTTCTTT. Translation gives CASRRQVTEAFF.

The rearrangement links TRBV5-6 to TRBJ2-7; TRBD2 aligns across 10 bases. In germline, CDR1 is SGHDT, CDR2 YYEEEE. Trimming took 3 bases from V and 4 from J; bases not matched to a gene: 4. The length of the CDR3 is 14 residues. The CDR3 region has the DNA TGTGCCAGCAGCTCTCTAGCGGGAGAGTACGAGCAGTACTTC. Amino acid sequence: CASSSLAGEYEQYF.

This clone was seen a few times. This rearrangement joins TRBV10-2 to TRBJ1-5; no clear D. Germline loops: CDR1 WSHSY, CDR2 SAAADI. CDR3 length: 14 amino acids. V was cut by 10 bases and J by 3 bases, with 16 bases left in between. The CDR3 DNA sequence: TGCGCCACGAACACTGACGCGTACAATCAGCCCCAGCATTTT. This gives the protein CATNTDAYNQPQHF.

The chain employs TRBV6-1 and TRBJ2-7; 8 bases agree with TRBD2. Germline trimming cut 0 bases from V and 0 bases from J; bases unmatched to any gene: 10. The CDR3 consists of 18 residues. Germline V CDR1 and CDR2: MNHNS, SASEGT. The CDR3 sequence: CASSEARRASGLSYEQYF. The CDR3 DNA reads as TGTGCCAGCAGTGAAGCACGCCGGGCTAGCGGGCTCTCCTACGAGCAGTACTTC.

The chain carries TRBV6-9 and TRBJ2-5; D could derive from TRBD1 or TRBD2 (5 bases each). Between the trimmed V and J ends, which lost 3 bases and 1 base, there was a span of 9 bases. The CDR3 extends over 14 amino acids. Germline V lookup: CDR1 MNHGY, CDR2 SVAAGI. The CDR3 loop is CASSYFGGQETQYF. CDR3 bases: TGTGCCAGCAGTTACTTTGGGGGCCAAGAGACCCAGTACTTC.